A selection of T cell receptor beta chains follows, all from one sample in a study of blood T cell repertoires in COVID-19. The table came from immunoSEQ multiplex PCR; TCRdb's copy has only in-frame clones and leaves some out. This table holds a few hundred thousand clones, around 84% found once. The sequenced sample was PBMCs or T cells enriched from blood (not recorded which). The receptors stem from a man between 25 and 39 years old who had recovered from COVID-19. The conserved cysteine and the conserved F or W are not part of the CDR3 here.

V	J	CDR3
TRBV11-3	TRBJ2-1	ASSLPNRGYNEQF
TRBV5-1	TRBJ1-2	ASSPDTYGYT
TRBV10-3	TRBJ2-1	AINPGGSYNEQF
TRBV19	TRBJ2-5	ASSTSGTQETQY
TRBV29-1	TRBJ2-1	SAGLANNEQF
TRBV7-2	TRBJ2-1	ASSSIRPSGWDEQF
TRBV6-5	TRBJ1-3	ASAVSGAGNTIY
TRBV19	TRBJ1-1	ASSIWTGQEAF
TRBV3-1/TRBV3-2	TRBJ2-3	ASSQVRLAGEPRTDTQY
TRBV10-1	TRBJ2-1	ASSLQRSGTSGSKSSYNEQF
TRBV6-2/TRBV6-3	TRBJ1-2	ASSSPTGGIYGYT
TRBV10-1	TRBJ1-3	ASSESYRRDTRNTIY
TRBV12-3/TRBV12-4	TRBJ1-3	ASSSGYGNTIY
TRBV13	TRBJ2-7	ASSPDGAGDDEQY
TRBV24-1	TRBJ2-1	ATKESGGSSYNEQF
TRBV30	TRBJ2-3	AWSPRTGSTDTQY
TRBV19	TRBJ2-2	ASRPTDTGELF
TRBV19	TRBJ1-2	ASSITTTPSGYT
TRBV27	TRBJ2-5	ASSRQNRIQETQY
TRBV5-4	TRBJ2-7	ASSLGTSGRISYEQY
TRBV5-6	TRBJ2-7	ASSWQGKWGYEQY
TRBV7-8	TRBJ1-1	ASSLMGGDTEAF
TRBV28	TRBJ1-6	ASSLVRRGSPLH
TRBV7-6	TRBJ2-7	ASSARGPSSYEQY
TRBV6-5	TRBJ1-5	ASSYIQENQPQH
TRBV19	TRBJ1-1	ASRNQTLHTSAF
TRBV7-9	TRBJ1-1	ASSLGQANTEAF
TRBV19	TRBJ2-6	ASRTGVTGANVLT
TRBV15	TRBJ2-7	ATSRSRSPTYEQY
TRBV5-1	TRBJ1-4	ASSSGQSPTNEKLF
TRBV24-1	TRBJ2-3	ATSLAGLGADTQY
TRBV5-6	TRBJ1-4	ASSLRVRRATNEKLF
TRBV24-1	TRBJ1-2	ATESTANYGYT
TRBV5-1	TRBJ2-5	ASSLDPLEAGGLQETQY
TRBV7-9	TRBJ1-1	ASSSGGNTEAF
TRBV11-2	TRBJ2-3	ASTRGGGPGDTQY
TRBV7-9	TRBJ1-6	ASSLVYGESPLH
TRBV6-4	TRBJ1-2	ASSLGAGYGYT
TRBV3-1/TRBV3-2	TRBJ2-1	ASSHPSGRNNEQF
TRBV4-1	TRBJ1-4	ASSRGGSNNEKLF
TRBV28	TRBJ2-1	ASSLQKDRTRF
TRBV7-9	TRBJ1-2	ASSLLLPGQGRTHGYT
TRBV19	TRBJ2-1	ATQSSGNYNEQF
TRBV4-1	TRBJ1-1	ASSQYAAGNTEAF
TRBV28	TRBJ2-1	ASSLMSFRDRGFHNEQF
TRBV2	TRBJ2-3	ASTPIKLAGAPTDTQY
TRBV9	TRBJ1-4	ASSARRGDNEKLF
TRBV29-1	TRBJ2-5	SVVGLGQGAGETQY
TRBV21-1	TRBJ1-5	ASSKALRDRGSQPQH
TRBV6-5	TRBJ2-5	ASPSTGGVQETQY
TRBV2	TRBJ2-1	ASSGVKSYNEQF
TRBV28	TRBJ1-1	ASFSPVVNTEAF
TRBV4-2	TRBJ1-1	ASSQAGRATEAF